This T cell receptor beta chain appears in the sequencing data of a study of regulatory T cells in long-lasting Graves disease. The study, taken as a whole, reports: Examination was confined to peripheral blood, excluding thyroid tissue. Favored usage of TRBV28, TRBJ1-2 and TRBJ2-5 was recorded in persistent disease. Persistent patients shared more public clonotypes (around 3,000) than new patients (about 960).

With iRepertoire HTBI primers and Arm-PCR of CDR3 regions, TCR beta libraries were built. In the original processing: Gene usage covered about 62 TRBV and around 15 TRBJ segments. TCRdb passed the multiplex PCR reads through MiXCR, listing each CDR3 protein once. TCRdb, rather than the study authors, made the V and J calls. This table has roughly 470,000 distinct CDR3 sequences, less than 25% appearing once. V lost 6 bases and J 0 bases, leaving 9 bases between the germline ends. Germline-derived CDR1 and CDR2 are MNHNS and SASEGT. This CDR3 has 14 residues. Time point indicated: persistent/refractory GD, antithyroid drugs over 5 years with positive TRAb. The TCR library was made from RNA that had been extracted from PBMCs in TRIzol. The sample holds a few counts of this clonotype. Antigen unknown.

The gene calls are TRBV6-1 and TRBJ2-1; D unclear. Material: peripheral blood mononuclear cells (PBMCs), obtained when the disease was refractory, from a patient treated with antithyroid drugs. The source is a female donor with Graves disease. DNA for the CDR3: TGTGCCAGCAGCACGCGAACCTCCTACAATGAGCAGTTCTTC. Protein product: CASSTRTSYNEQFF.